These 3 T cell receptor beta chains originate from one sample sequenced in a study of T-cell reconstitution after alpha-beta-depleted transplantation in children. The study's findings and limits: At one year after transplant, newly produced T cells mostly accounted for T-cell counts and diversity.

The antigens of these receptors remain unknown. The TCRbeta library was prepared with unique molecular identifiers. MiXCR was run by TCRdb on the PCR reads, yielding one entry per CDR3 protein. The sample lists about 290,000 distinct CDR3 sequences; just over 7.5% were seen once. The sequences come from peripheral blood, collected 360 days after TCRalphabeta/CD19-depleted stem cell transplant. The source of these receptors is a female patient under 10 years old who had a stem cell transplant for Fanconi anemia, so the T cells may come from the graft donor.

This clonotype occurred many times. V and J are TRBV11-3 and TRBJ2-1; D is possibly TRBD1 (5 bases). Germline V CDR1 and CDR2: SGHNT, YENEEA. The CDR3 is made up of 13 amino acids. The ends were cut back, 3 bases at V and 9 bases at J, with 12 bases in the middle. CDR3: CASSLGRRGEQFF. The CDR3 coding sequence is TGTGCCAGCAGCTTGGGGCGTAGGGGTGAGCAGTTCTTC.

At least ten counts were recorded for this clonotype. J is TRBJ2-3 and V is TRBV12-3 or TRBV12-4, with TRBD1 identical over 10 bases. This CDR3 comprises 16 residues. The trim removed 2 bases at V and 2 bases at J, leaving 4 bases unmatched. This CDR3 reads CASSLSDRGVTDTQYF. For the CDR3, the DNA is TGTGCCAGCAGTTTATCGGACAGGGGGGTCACAGATACGCAGTATTTT.

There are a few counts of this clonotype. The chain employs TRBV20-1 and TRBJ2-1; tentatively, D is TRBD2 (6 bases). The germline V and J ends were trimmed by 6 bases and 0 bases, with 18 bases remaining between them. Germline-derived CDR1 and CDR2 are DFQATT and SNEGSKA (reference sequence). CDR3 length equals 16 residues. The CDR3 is CSAPRPEGRSYNEQFF. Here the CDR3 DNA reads TGCAGTGCGCCCAGACCGGAGGGGCGCTCCTACAATGAGCAGTTCTTC.